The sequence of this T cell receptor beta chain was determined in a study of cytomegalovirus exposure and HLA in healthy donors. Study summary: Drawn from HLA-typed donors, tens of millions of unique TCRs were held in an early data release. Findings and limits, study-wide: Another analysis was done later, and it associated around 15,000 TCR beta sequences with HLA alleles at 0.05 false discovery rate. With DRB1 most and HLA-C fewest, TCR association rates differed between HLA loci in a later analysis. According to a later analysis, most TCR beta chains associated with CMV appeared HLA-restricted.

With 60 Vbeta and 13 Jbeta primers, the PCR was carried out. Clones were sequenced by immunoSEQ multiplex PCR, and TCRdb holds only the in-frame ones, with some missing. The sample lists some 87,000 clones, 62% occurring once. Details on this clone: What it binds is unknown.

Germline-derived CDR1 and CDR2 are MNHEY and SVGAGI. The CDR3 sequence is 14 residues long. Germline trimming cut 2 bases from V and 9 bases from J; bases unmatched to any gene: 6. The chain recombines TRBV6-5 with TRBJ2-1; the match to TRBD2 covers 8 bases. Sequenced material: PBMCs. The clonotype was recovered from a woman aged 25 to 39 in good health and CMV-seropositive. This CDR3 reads CASSYGTSSSEQFF. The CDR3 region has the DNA TGTGCCAGCAGTTACGGGACTAGTAGTAGTGAGCAGTTCTTC.